This is a list of T cell receptor beta chains from one sample in a study of CD8 T cells in ankylosing spondylitis. MiXCR, run by TCRdb on the 5' RACE reads, gives a single entry per CDR3 protein. The sample holds about 220,000 distinct CDR3 sequences, 8% to 11% seen once. The specimen was blood, either unsorted or a sorted T cell fraction (not recorded which). These receptors originate from a male donor with ankylosing spondylitis or in good health (not recorded which). Both conserved end residues are part of each CDR3. Fields, in order: D gene, V gene, J gene, clone size, CDR3 DNA, CDR3 protein. A D gene is named only where the DNA matches it firmly. Clone size is stated in some rows and not others, as once, few, many or a class when expanded.

>NA|TRBV19|TRBJ2-1|few
TGTGCCAGTAGTGTCCAAGGCCAGGGGAAGAATGAGCAGTTCTTC
CASSVQGQGKNEQFF
>NA|TRBV2|TRBJ1-4|many
TGTGCCAGCAGTGAACGCAAGGCCTCAACTAATGAAAAACTGTTTTTT
CASSERKASTNEKLFF
>TRBD1|TRBV20-1|TRBJ2-3|many
TGCAGTGCTTATCCAGGAGGGCAGGGGGCAACAGATACGCAGTATTTT
CSAYPGGQGATDTQYF
>NA|TRBV12-3/TRBV12-4|TRBJ2-5|many
TGTGCCAGCAGCAAACAAACAGTACAAGAGACCCAGTACTTC
CASSKQTVQETQYF
>TRBD2|TRBV28|TRBJ2-7|NA
TGTGCCAGCAACGCGGGGGAGCAGATTGCCTACGAGCAGTACTTC
CASNAGEQIAYEQYF
>NA|TRBV12-3/TRBV12-4|TRBJ2-7|many
TGTGCCAGCAGTTTAGACAGCTACTACGAGCAGTACTTC
CASSLDSYYEQYF
>TRBD1|TRBV12-3/TRBV12-4|TRBJ2-2|many
TGTGCCAGCAGCCGACAGGGGAACACCGGGGAGCTGTTTTTT
CASSRQGNTGELFF
>NA|TRBV3-1|TRBJ2-2|many
TGTGCCAGCAGCCAAGATAGTCGGGGACCGGCGGTGTTTTTT
CASSQDSRGPAVFF
>TRBD1|TRBV2|TRBJ1-2|many
TGTGCCAGCAGTGAACAGGGGGCTGGGGGCTACACCTTC
CASSEQGAGGYTF
>NA|TRBV5-5|TRBJ1-5|few
TGTGCCAGCAGCTACTTGAGCTCCGATCAGCCCCAGCATTTT
CASSYLSSDQPQHF
>TRBD1|TRBV7-2|TRBJ2-7|many
TGTGCCAGCAGCCCCCGACAGGGGGCGCTAAACGAGCAGTACTTC
CASSPRQGALNEQYF
>NA|TRBV19|TRBJ2-3|NA
TGTGCCACCCGGGTCGGAGATACGCAGTATTTT
CATRVGDTQYF
>TRBD1|TRBV7-8|TRBJ1-2|few
TGTGCCAGCAGCCCCGGACAGGCACACGGCTACACCTTC
CASSPGQAHGYTF
>TRBD1|TRBV6-2/TRBV6-3|TRBJ1-1|NA
TGTGCCAGCAGTACAGGGGGGACCACTGAAGCTTTCTTT
CASSTGGTTEAFF
>TRBD1|TRBV20-1|TRBJ2-2|few
TGCAGTGCTCGGGGGGACAGGGCGAACACCGGGGAGCTGTTTTTT
CSARGDRANTGELFF
>TRBD2|TRBV10-3|TRBJ2-1|NA
TGTGCCATCAGTGAGTCGATGGCTAGCGGGGACCACAATGAGCAGTTCTTC
CAISESMASGDHNEQFF
>TRBD2|TRBV10-3|TRBJ2-3|NA
TGTGCCATCAGTGACCCAGGACTAGCGGGGGGGACAGATACGCAGTATTTT
CAISDPGLAGGTDTQYF
>NA|TRBV7-2|TRBJ2-7|many
TGTTCGTGTGGGCTTACCTACGAGCAGTACTTC
CSCGLTYEQYF
>NA|TRBV5-1|TRBJ1-1|many
TGCGCCAGCAGCTTGGCCGACGGATCTTACACTGAAGCTTTCTTT
CASSLADGSYTEAFF
>NA|TRBV7-9|TRBJ1-3|few
TGTGCCAGCAGCCTGGTGGTGGCCAACACCATATATTTT
CASSLVVANTIYF
>NA|TRBV5-1|TRBJ1-2|many
TGCGCCAGCAGCCCGGACAGCTATGGCTACACCTTC
CASSPDSYGYTF
>TRBD2|TRBV20-1|TRBJ2-3|NA
TGCAGTGCTAGCGGTCTGGCGGGGGGGCCCTTAAGCACAGATACGCAGTATTTT
CSASGLAGGPLSTDTQYF
>NA|TRBV20-1|TRBJ2-1|NA
TGCAGTGCGCCTCCCGGGCATGGGGAGCAGTTCTTC
CSAPPGHGEQFF
>TRBD1|TRBV25-1|TRBJ1-6|many
TGTGCCAGCATTGGACAGGGAAATTCACCCCTCCACTTT
CASIGQGNSPLHF